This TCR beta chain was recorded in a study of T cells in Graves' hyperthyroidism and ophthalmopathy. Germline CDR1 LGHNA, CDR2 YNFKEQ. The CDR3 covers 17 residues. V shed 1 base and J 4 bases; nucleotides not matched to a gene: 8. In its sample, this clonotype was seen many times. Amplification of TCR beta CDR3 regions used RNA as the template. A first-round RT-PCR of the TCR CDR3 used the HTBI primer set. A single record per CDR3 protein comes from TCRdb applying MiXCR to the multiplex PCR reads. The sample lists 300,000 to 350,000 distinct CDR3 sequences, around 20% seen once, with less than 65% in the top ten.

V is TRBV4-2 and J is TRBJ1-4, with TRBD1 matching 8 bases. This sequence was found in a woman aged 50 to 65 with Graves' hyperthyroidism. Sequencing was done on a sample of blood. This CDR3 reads CASSQATGGGDNEKLFF. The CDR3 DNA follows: TGTGCCAGCAGCCAAGCTACAGGGGGGGGGGATAATGAAAAACTGTTTTTT.